These 8 T cell receptor beta chains originate from one sample sequenced in a study of tumor-infiltrating lymphocytes in primary liver carcinoma. Making TCR beta cDNA involved approximately 0.5 ug total RNA and a constant-region primer. Amplification in three nested multiplex PCR rounds with slightly modified ARM-PCR gave rise to TCR beta libraries. Running roughly 10 cycles apiece, the first two PCR rounds relied on TRBV1-TRBV30 forward primers together with a C-beta reverse primer. Using its own MiXCR run on the multiplex PCR reads, TCRdb lists one record per CDR3 protein. Counted here are around 210,000 distinct CDR3 sequences, about 65% occurring once; the ten biggest clones make up approximately 6.6%. Alongside blood RNA obtained from unsorted whole blood, germline DNA was also extracted. The sample consisted of peripheral blood. The source is a woman aged 55-69 years with primary liver carcinoma and hepatitis B virus infection.

V usage is TRBV11-2 and J usage is TRBJ2-7; 8 positions match TRBD1. Germline values: CDR1 SGHAT, CDR2 FQNNGV. The CDR3 extends over 13 amino acids. Written as DNA, the CDR3 is TGTGTAAGCAGTAGAGACAGGGGCCACGAGCAGTACTTC. Translated, it gives CVSSRDRGHEQYF.

This clonotype was observed a handful of times. One base away lies a much larger clone, so this may be a sequencing read error. The rearrangement joins TRBV6-5 to TRBJ1-2; TRBD1 is a possible D gene (5 bases). The germline V gene encodes CDR1 MNHEY and CDR2 SVGAGI. CDR3 length: 14 amino acids. V lost 6 bases to trimming and J lost 7 bases, with 18 bases between them. The chain's CDR3 is CASSPGGGRCGYTF. For the CDR3, the DNA is TGTGCCAGCAGCCCGGGGGGAGGGCGCTGTGGCTACACCTTC.

Concerning this clonotype itself: A much larger clone lies one base from this, so it may be a read error. The chain uses TRBV6-5 and TRBJ1-2; no firm D call. Germline V gene lookup returns CDR1 MNHEY and CDR2 SVGAGI. This CDR3 has 15 residues. The CDR3 DNA reads as TGTACCAGCAGTTACTCGTACTCGGAAAACTATGGCTACACCTTC. Its translation: CTSSYSYSENYGYTF.

This clonotype was counted only a few times. CDR3 amino acids: CASNRQGLRAFF. CDR3 nucleotides: TGTGCCAGCAACAGACAGGGACTGAGGGCTTTCTTT. This chain links TRBV12-3 or TRBV12-4 with TRBJ1-1; 7 nucleotides align to TRBD1. The CDR3 totals 12 residues. V shed 7 bases, J shed 11 bases, and the junction held 10 bases outside the gene matches.

The chain combines TRBV7-9 with TRBJ2-5; possibly TRBD2 for D (5 bases). CDR1 SEHNR and CDR2 FQNEAQ come from the germline V gene (reference sequence). V lost 0 bases and J 2 bases, leaving 7 bases between the germline ends. This CDR3 contains 14 residues. The chain's CDR3 is CASSLAGLQETQYF. The CDR3 bases are TGTGCCAGCAGCTTAGCCGGACTGCAAGAGACCCAGTACTTC.

This clonotype was recorded many times. The chain couples TRBV6-6 to TRBJ1-2, with D possibly matching TRBD1 (5 bases). The V gene lost 7 bases and the J gene lost 2 bases, with 17 bases spanning the gap. The CDR3 loop spans 15 amino acids. The V gene's germline CDR1 is MNHNY and CDR2 SVGAGI (reference sequence). In DNA, the CDR3 is TGTGCCAGCACCCTTGACAGTTACTCCAACTATGGCTACACCTTC. This gives the protein CASTLDSYSNYGYTF.

This clonotype was seen only once. V is TRBV12-3 or TRBV12-4 and J is TRBJ2-2, with TRBD1 identical over 8 bases. The CDR3 consists of 13 residues. This chain's CDR3 is CGSEDRGTGELFF. As DNA, the CDR3 is TGTGGCAGTGAAGACAGGGGCACCGGGGAGCTGTTTTTT.

Note on this clonotype: The CDR3 carries no conserved terminal phenylalanine or tryptophan, so it likely arises from a read error. This rearrangement joins TRBV7-9 to TRBJ2-3, with D perhaps matching TRBD1 (6 bases). CDR1 SEHNR and CDR2 FQNEAQ come from the germline V gene (reference sequence). Trimming pared 1 base from V and 4 bases from J, leaving 12 bases between. The CDR3 extends over 15 amino acids. CDR3 in amino acids: CASSLGQGIADTQYL. In nucleotides, the CDR3 is TGTGCCAGCAGCTTAGGTCAGGGGATTGCAGATACGCAGTATTTG.